These 27 T cell receptor beta chains came from one sample sequenced in a study of CD8 T cells in ankylosing spondylitis. TCRdb reprocessed the 5' RACE reads via MiXCR and lists one record per CDR3 protein. The repertoire holds hundreds of thousands of distinct CDR3 sequences, about 26% seen once, with 6.6% in the top ten. Specimen: blood, either unsorted or a sorted T cell fraction (not recorded which). Receptor source: a male donor with ankylosing spondylitis or in good health (not recorded which).

The sample holds a few counts of this clonotype. The chain recombines TRBV5-6 with TRBJ2-1; 7 bases match TRBD2. Germline V CDR1 and CDR2: SGHDT, YYEEEE. CDR3 length: 14 amino acids. Trimming cost V 4 bases and J 4 bases; bases outside gene matches: 5. This CDR3 is CASSAGTKYNEQFF. The CDR3 bases are TGTGCCAGCAGCGCGGGGACTAAATACAATGAGCAGTTCTTC.

In its sample, this clonotype was seen many times. J is TRBJ2-7 and V is TRBV27; TRBD1 matches 11 bases. CDR1 is MNHEY and CDR2 is SMNVEV in the germline V gene (reference sequence). V was pared by 5 bases and J by 11 bases, with 2 bases of the junction left unmatched. The CDR3 contains 11 residues. The CDR3 DNA sequence: TGTGCCAGCAGTCCGGGACAGGGGGAGTACTTC. This encodes CASSPGQGEYF.

This clonotype has more than one count but fewer than ten. The J gene is TRBJ2-7, the V gene TRBV5-1; possible D gene TRBD2, 6 bases. CDR1 is SGHRS and CDR2 is YFSETQ in the germline V gene. Trimming removed 4 bases from V and 1 base from J, with 21 bases in between. This CDR3 is 17 amino acids long. The CDR3 DNA sequence: TGCGCCAGCAGCCCGGGGGTCAAGGGGACCAGTTCCTACGAGCAGTACTTC. Translation: CASSPGVKGTSSYEQYF.

The rearrangement uses TRBV20-1 and TRBJ2-7, with 12 positions matching TRBD2. From germline, CDR1 is DFQATT and CDR2 SNEGSKA (reference sequence). With 5 bases clipped from V and 6 bases from J, the junction kept 8 bases outside the gene matches. There are 14 residues in the CDR3. In nucleotides, the CDR3 is TGCAGTGCTCCGACTAGCGGGAGTGTAGGCGAGCAGTACTTC. As protein: CSAPTSGSVGEQYF.

The genes are TRBV6-5 and TRBJ1-1; D remains ambiguous. The CDR3 extends over 14 amino acids. The V end lost 2 bases, the J end lost 3 bases, and 10 bases lay between the germline ends. Germline V gene sequence: CDR1 MNHEY, CDR2 SVGAGI. CDR3 nucleotide sequence: TGTGCCAGCAGTTACAATCAATGGGACACTGAAGCTTTCTTT. It translates to CASSYNQWDTEAFF.

This clonotype was seen ten or more times. One junction end disagrees with the germline gene, perhaps due to a read error. The chain couples TRBV3-1 to TRBJ2-3; the match to TRBD2 covers 13 bases. Germline CDR1 reads LGHDT; CDR2 reads YNNKEL (reference sequence). The CDR3 runs to 15 residues. CDR3 region: CASSAGTSGTGTQYF. CDR3 nucleotides: TGTGCCAGCAGCGCGGGGACTAGCGGGACAGGTACGCAGTATTTT.

The rearrangement uses TRBV18 and TRBJ1-2, with TRBD1 as a possible D gene (5 bases). V was clipped by 3 bases and J by 7 bases, with 12 bases between them. The CDR3 is 13 residues long. Germline assignment: CDR1 KGHSH and CDR2 LQKENI. The CDR3: CASSPGGDRGYTF. The CDR3 nucleotides are TGTGCCAGCTCACCGGGGGGTGATCGTGGCTACACCTTC.

The rearrangement uses TRBV28 and TRBJ2-7; D may match TRBD1 or TRBD2 (5 bases each). The CDR3 length is 12 residues. Trimming pared 5 bases from V and 4 bases from J, leaving 9 bases between. Per the germline V gene, CDR1 is MDHEN and CDR2 is SYDVKM. CDR3 in DNA: TGTGCCAGCAGTGGGGGATTGTACGAGCAGTACTTC. Its translation: CASSGGLYEQYF.

This clonotype was observed at least ten times. V usage is TRBV20-1 and J usage is TRBJ2-3; no definite D call. This CDR3 contains 11 residues. The germline CDR1 and CDR2 sequences are DFQATT and SNEGSKA (reference sequence). The V end lost 3 bases, the J end lost 0 bases, and 1 base lay between the germline ends. The DNA for the CDR3 is TGCAGTGCTAGCAGCACAGATACGCAGTATTTT. It codes for CSASSTDTQYF.

This clonotype was observed at least ten times. This rearrangement joins TRBV19 to TRBJ2-1; D is undetermined. The V gene lost 3 bases and the J gene lost 4 bases, with 13 bases spanning the gap. Germline V lookup: CDR1 LNHDA, CDR2 SQIVND (reference sequence). This CDR3 spans 15 amino acids. The CDR3 is CASSMLGQAYNEQFF. In DNA, the CDR3 is TGTGCCAGTAGTATGCTCGGTCAGGCATACAATGAGCAGTTCTTC.

The chain links TRBV6-6 to TRBJ2-1; a weak D match, TRBD2 (5 bases). CDR3 length equals 12 residues. Trimming left V 8 bases short and J 7 bases short, with 12 bases between. From germline, CDR1 is MNHNY and CDR2 SVGAGI (reference sequence). The CDR3 spells CASGGSANEQFF. Written as DNA, the CDR3 is TGTGCCAGCGGTGGGAGTGCTAATGAGCAGTTCTTC.

V usage is TRBV10-3 and J usage is TRBJ2-7; D remains ambiguous. Germline V gene data show CDR1 as ENHRY and CDR2 as SYGVKD. V was cut by 3 bases and J by 3 bases, with 6 bases left in between. This CDR3 has 12 amino acids. Written as DNA, the CDR3 is TGTGCCATCAGTGACCTTAGCTACGAGCAGTACTTC. This translates into CAISDLSYEQYF.

The table lists this clonotype with a few counts. This sequence joins TRBV20-1 and TRBJ2-1; D ambiguous. CDR1 is DFQATT and CDR2 is SNEGSKA in the germline V gene (reference sequence). V lost 3 bases and J lost 8, with 8 bases in between. There are 11 residues in the CDR3. The CDR3, as DNA: TGCAGTGCTAGGGCGAAGGATGAGCAGTTCTTC. Residues: CSARAKDEQFF.

V is TRBV7-2 and J is TRBJ1-4; 8 positions agree with TRBD1. V lost 1 base, J lost 3 bases, and 4 bases stayed unmatched. The CDR3 consists of 16 residues. Looked up from germline, CDR1 is SGHTA and CDR2 is FQGNSA. CDR3: CASSLDSDRANEKLFF. The CDR3 bases are TGTGCCAGCAGCTTAGATTCGGACAGGGCTAATGAAAAACTGTTTTTT.

This clonotype was seen many times. This rearrangement joins TRBV20-1 to TRBJ2-3; 10 nucleotides match TRBD1. The CDR3 runs to 16 residues. CDR1 and CDR2 from the germline V gene are DFQATT and SNEGSKA (reference sequence). The trim removed 6 bases at V and 8 bases at J, leaving 17 bases unmatched. The CDR3 nucleotides read TGCAGTGCCGATGCCCGACAGGGGGCGGGTTTAGGTACGCAGTATTTT. Encoded protein: CSADARQGAGLGTQYF.

V usage is TRBV20-1 and J usage is TRBJ2-3, with 10 bases lining up with TRBD2. The V gene's germline CDR1 is DFQATT and CDR2 SNEGSKA (reference sequence). There are 14 residues in the CDR3. Trimming took 6 bases from V and 2 from J; bases not matched to a gene: 5. Written as DNA, the CDR3 is TGCAGTGCAGAACTAGCGGGACTCACAGATACGCAGTATTTT. The encoded protein is CSAELAGLTDTQYF.

The chain carries TRBV7-8 and TRBJ2-5; no clear D. The V end was cut by 1 base, the J end by 2 bases, with 11 bases between. The CDR3 totals 15 residues. CDR1 is SGHVS, CDR2 FQNEAQ, per germline. The CDR3 DNA sequence: TGTGCCAGCAGCTTAGGATTGGTCCTACAAGAGACCCAGTACTTC. Translation: CASSLGLVLQETQYF.

The gene calls are TRBV2 and TRBJ2-5, with 11 bases aligning to TRBD2. From germline, CDR1 is SNHLY and CDR2 FYNNEI. CDR3 length: 18 residues. The V and J ends lost 3 bases and 4 bases, in that order; junction bases with no gene match: 13. The CDR3 is CASSDPGLAGTRGETQYF. The CDR3 region has the DNA TGTGCCAGCAGTGACCCCGGACTAGCGGGCACAAGGGGAGAGACCCAGTACTTC.

This clonotype was counted a few times. The chain has TRBV12-3 or TRBV12-4 and TRBJ1-5; 8 bases fit TRBD1. After removal of 3 bases from V and 7 bases from J, the junction contained 5 bases not matched to a gene. The CDR3 sequence is 14 residues long. CDR3 region: CASSLTGARQPQHF. The CDR3 nucleotides read TGTGCCAGCAGTTTGACAGGGGCCAGACAGCCCCAGCATTTT.

This clonotype appeared many times. CDR3 sequence: CASSLHSELTYEQYF. The CDR3 DNA is TGCGCCAGCAGCTTACACAGTGAGTTAACCTACGAGCAGTACTTC. The chain carries TRBV5-1 and TRBJ2-7; D not resolved. This CDR3 has 15 amino acids. CDR1 SGHRS and CDR2 YFSETQ come from the germline V gene. V shed 2 bases and J shed 2 bases, with 14 bases lying between them.

The sample holds many counts of this clonotype. The chain joins TRBV18 to TRBJ2-3; unclear D gene. Germline V gene sequence: CDR1 KGHSH, CDR2 LQKENI. Trimming stripped 6 bases from V and 2 bases from J, with 9 bases between. The CDR3 is 13 residues long. Here the CDR3 reads CASSQRLTDTQYF. CDR3 in DNA: TGTGCCAGCTCCCAACGCCTCACAGATACGCAGTATTTT.

This clonotype turned up a few times. The rearrangement joins TRBV20-1 to TRBJ2-1; 9 bases match TRBD2. Germline V gene sequence: CDR1 DFQATT, CDR2 SNEGSKA (reference sequence). V shed 2 bases and J 0 bases; nucleotides not matched to a gene: 8. The CDR3 consists of 17 residues. In DNA, the CDR3 is TGCAGTGCTAGACCTAGCGGGATATCAAGCTCCTACAATGAGCAGTTCTTC. This translates into CSARPSGISSSYNEQFF.

The chain uses TRBV29-1 and TRBJ2-4; D is perhaps TRBD1 (5 bases). Trimming pared 3 bases from V and 5 bases from J, leaving 11 bases between. CDR1 and CDR2 from the germline V gene are SQVTM and ANQGSEA. This CDR3 region has 13 residues. CDR3 loop: CSVDVQGENIQYF. As DNA, the CDR3 is TGCAGCGTTGATGTGCAGGGTGAAAACATTCAGTACTTC.

The chain has TRBV10-3 and TRBJ2-1; D is unresolved. The CDR3 is 12 residues long. The V and J ends lost 6 bases and 5 bases respectively, with 8 bases between them. The V gene's germline CDR1 is ENHRY and CDR2 SYGVKD. CDR3 sequence reads: CAIRDADNEQFF. CDR3 DNA: TGTGCCATCAGGGATGCCGACAATGAGCAGTTCTTC.

This clonotype came up many times. J is TRBJ2-3 and V is TRBV7-2; 7 positions match TRBD2. The V gene end was trimmed by 1 base and the J gene end by 2 bases; junction bases not matched to a gene: 6. This CDR3 has 16 amino acids. Germline CDR1 reads SGHTA; CDR2 reads FQGNSA. The CDR3 loop reads CASSLEVAGYTDTQYF. The CDR3 coding sequence is TGTGCCAGCAGCTTAGAAGTAGCGGGCTACACAGATACGCAGTATTTT.

Many counts were recorded for this clonotype. The rearrangement links TRBV6-1 to TRBJ2-3; D remains ambiguous. CDR3 size: 14 residues. The V gene's germline CDR1 is MNHNS and CDR2 SASEGT. Deletions cut 4 bases from V and 2 bases from J, with 10 bases between. The CDR3 nucleotides are TGTGCCAGCAGTGGGCCCTCCAACACAGATACGCAGTATTTT. Translation gives CASSGPSNTDTQYF.

This clonotype appeared a few times. The V gene is TRBV20-1, the J gene TRBJ2-7, with D tentatively TRBD2 (6 bases). Germline V gives CDR1 DFQATT, CDR2 SNEGSKA (reference sequence). The CDR3 covers 14 residues. V was pared by 1 base and J by 9 bases, with 19 bases between. CDR3 loop: CSARVPGRDLGQYF. The CDR3 nucleotides are TGCAGTGCTAGAGTACCGGGGCGGGATTTAGGGCAGTACTTC.